A single count supports the clone carrying this T cell receptor (beta chain). Antigen unknown. Germline CDR1 reads LNHDA; CDR2 reads SQIVND (reference sequence). The CDR3 contains 12 residues. V was clipped by 8 bases and J by 4 bases, with 9 bases between them. Moderate-to-severe activity, with CAS ≥3, NOSPECS ≥4 and duration under 3 months, characterized the donors with ophthalmopathy. A volume of 9.5 to 10 ml of fresh peripheral blood supplied the PBMCs. This entry belongs to a study of Graves' ophthalmopathy and Graves' hyperthyroidism. Study background: Peripheral blood was collected at initial diagnosis, before any treatment.

RNA transcripts were the template, and TCR beta CDR3 regions were amplified from them. Amplification began with first-round RT-PCR using HTBI primers, then second-round multiplex PCR was performed. Each CDR3 protein gets one entry after TCRdb re-called the multiplex PCR reads with MiXCR. Counted here are tens of thousands of distinct CDR3 sequences, less than 65% occurring once; the ten biggest clones make up 4.7%. General study findings and limits: Ophthalmopathy progression predictions by the model showed approximately 79% specificity and about 71% sensitivity.

The sequencing input was peripheral blood. This chain links TRBV19 with TRBJ1-3; D is perhaps TRBD1 (6 bases). This clonotype was sampled from an adult woman with Graves' ophthalmopathy. CDR3 sequence reads: CASRGAGNTIYF. CDR3 coding DNA: TGTGCCAGTCGGGGGGCCGGAAACACCATATATTTT.